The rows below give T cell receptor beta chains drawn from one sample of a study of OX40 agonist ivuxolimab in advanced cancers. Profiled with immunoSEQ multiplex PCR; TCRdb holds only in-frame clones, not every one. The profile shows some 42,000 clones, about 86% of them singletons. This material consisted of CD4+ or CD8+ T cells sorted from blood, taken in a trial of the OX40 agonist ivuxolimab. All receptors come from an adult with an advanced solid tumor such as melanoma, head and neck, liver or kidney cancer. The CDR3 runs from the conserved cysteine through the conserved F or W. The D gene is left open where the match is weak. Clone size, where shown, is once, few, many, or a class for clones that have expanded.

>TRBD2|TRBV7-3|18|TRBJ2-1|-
TGTGCCAGCAGCTTAACAGGACTAGCGGGGGGGCCAGACAATGAGCAGTTCTTC
CASSLTGLAGGPDNEQFF
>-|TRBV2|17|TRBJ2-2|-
TGTGCCAGCAGCCTCGGGCCCCTTTCTACGAACACCGGGGAGCTGTTTTTT
CASSLGPLSTNTGELFF
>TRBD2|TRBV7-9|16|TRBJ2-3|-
TGTGCCAGCAGCGAAGTAAGCGGGGGACCACTAGATACGCAGTATTTT
CASSEVSGGPLDTQYF
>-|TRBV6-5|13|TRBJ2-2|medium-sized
TGTGCCAGCAGTTACTCGCAGGGAGGGGAGCTGTTTTTT
CASSYSQGGELFF
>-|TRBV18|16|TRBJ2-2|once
TGTGCCAGCTCACCTCAGGGGGGCACTAACACCGGGGAGCTGTTTTTT
CASSPQGGTNTGELFF
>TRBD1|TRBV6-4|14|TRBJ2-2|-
TGTGCCAGCAGTGACTCGGGACAGCCCGGGGAGCTGTTTTTT
CASSDSGQPGELFF
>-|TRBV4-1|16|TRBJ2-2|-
TGCGCCAGCAGCCAAGACCGGGCGTCGGGCACCGGGGAGCTGTTTTTT
CASSQDRASGTGELFF
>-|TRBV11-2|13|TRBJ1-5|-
TGTGCCAGCAGCTTCGGGTTTCGTCAGCCCCAGCATTTT
CASSFGFRQPQHF
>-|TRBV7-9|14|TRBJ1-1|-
TGTGCCAGCAGCTTAGTACCCCAGGGTCCGGAAGCTTTCTTT
CASSLVPQGPEAFF
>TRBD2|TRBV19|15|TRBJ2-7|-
TGTGCCAGTAGTACTTTGGGGACTAGGCTACGGCAGCAGTACTTC
CASSTLGTRLRQQYF
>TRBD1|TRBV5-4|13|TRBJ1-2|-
TGTGCCAGCAGCTGGACAGGGGACTATGGCTACACCTTC
CASSWTGDYGYTF
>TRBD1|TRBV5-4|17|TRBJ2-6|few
TGTGCCAGCAGCTCGGGACAGGGGGCGGCGGGGGCCAACGTCCTGACTTTC
CASSSGQGAAGANVLTF
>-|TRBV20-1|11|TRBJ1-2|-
TGCAGTGCTACCCCCGACTATGGCTACACCTTC
CSATPDYGYTF
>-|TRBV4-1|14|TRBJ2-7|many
TGCGCCAGCAGCCAGGGGCGCGCGTCCTACGAGCAGTACTTC
CASSQGRASYEQYF
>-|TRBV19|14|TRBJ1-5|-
TGTGCCAGTAGTACTTTATCCAAATTTGAGCCCCAGCATTTT
CASSTLSKFEPQHF
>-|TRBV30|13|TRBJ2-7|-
TGTGCCTGGAGTGTTGGGGGCGCCTACGAGCAGTACTTC
CAWSVGGAYEQYF